Given below is one TCR beta chain in context. The time point was: 2015-2016 season, pre-vaccination. Adults received seasonal inactivated influenza vaccine, with sorted blood CD4 subsets sequenced before and after. The method was immunoSEQ multiplex PCR; TCRdb's version includes in-frame clones alone and lacks a portion of them. The table lists about 12,000 clones, over 70% of them singletons. These data come from a study of follicular helper T cells after annual influenza vaccination. Across the study: Across the 2013-2014, 2014-2015 and 2015-2016 vaccination seasons, some subjects were resampled.

The CDR3 consists of 14 residues. CDR1 and CDR2 (germline): MDHEN, SYDVKM. The J segment lost 11 bases and the V segment lost 5 bases, leaving 11 bases of the junction unmatched. Material: CXCR5+ CD38- circulating T follicular helper cells from blood, obtained on the day of influenza vaccination. Indicated subset: circulating Tfh, non-naive CD4+CXCR5+PD-1+ (ICOS+CD38+ or ICOS-CD38-). This chain links TRBV28 with TRBJ1-1; 10 nucleotides line up with TRBD1. This TCR was sampled from an adult who received the influenza vaccine. DNA for the CDR3: TGTGCCAGCAGTGTACCCGGGACAGGGGTTCGCGCTTTCTTT. Translation: CASSVPGTGVRAFF.